The 23 T cell receptor beta chains given below trace back to one sample, sequenced in a study of cytomegalovirus exposure and HLA in healthy donors. Sequencing used immunoSEQ multiplex PCR; TCRdb keeps in-frame clones, though not all of them. The table has fewer than 200,000 clones, 85% seen once. The sequencing input was PBMCs. The receptors come from a man between 18 and 29 years old in good health and CMV-seropositive.

CDR3 amino acids: CASTDTGGGAGGYTF. CDR3 sequence (DNA): TGTGCCAGTACCGATACGGGAGGGGGCGCAGGTGGCTACACCTTC. The chain links TRBV19 to TRBJ1-2; 7 bases are shared with TRBD1. The germline CDR1 and CDR2 sequences are LNHDA and SQIVND (reference sequence). V shed 7 bases, J shed 7 bases, and the junction held 15 bases outside the gene matches. CDR3 size: 15 residues.

The chain carries TRBV28 and TRBJ2-7, with TRBD2 matching 11 bases. The CDR3 contains 14 residues. The V gene's germline CDR1 is MDHEN and CDR2 SYDVKM. V trimming: 3 bases; J trimming: 3 bases; junction bases outside the gene matches: 1. CDR3 sequence: CASSLGLAVYEQYF. The DNA of the CDR3 is TGTGCCAGCAGTTTGGGACTAGCGGTCTACGAGCAGTACTTC.

This chain joins TRBV6-1 and TRBJ2-5, with 7 positions matching TRBD2. The tail of the sequence fits TRBJ2-7 better, so the J call may be wrong. The CDR3 is 14 residues long. Germline CDR1 reads MNHNS; CDR2 reads SASEGT. The CDR3 loop is CASSVGGGTYEQYF. The CDR3 DNA follows: TGTGCCAGCAGTGTGGGCGGGGGTACCTACGAGCAGTACTTC.

This sequence joins TRBV6-1 and TRBJ1-2; D unclear. Trimming took off 1 base at V and 5 bases at J, with 11 bases between the two ends. Germline V gene sequence: CDR1 MNHNS, CDR2 SASEGT. CDR3 length: 14 amino acids. The chain's CDR3 is CASSEGSVLYGYTF. CDR3 in DNA: TGTGCCAGCAGTGAAGGGAGTGTCCTATATGGCTACACCTTC.

The chain links TRBV6-5 to TRBJ2-3; tentatively, D is TRBD1 (6 bases). Germline V gene data show CDR1 as MNHEY and CDR2 as SVGAGI. V gave up 3 bases and J gave up 2 bases, with 15 bases separating them. The CDR3 is 16 residues long. CDR3: CASSYQTGLNTDTQYF. The CDR3 DNA reads as TGTGCCAGCAGTTATCAAACAGGGTTAAACACAGATACGCAGTATTTT.

Worth noting for this clone: The same CDR3 also results from other DNA sequences found in this sample. The rearrangement uses TRBV28 and TRBJ1-2; TRBD1 agrees at 9 bases. CDR1 and CDR2 from the germline V gene are MDHEN and SYDVKM. This CDR3 comprises 14 residues. Unmatched junction bases numbered 4, after V lost 4 bases and J lost 4 bases. CDR3 nucleotide sequence: TGTGCCAGCAGTTCCCCGGGACAGGGCTATGGCTACACCTTC. Its translation is CASSSPGQGYGYTF.

CDR3 sequence: CASSLGQGIGYEQYF. The CDR3 DNA follows: TGCGCCAGCAGCTTGGGTCAGGGAATAGGCTACGAGCAGTACTTC. This chain uses TRBV5-1 with TRBJ2-7, with D possibly matching TRBD1 (5 bases). V was trimmed by 0 bases and J by 3 bases, leaving 13 bases between them. Germline V CDR1 and CDR2: SGHRS, YFSETQ. This CDR3 comprises 15 residues.

The chain joins TRBV7-3 to TRBJ2-3; the match to TRBD2 covers 8 bases. CDR1 is SGHTA and CDR2 is FQGTGA in the germline V gene. The CDR3 is made up of 14 amino acids. Unmatched junction bases numbered 3, after V lost 6 bases and J lost 1 base. The CDR3 bases are TGTGCCAGCAGTCAACTAGCGGGCACAGATACGCAGTATTTT. Translation gives CASSQLAGTDTQYF.

The chain combines TRBV28 with TRBJ1-4; D is perhaps TRBD1 (6 bases). The germline CDR1 and CDR2 sequences are MDHEN and SYDVKM. The CDR3 extends over 19 amino acids. With 3 bases removed from V and 2 bases from J, the gap between germline ends came to 22 bases. CDR3 protein: CASSFLVGGGSVTNEKLFF. CDR3 bases: TGTGCCAGCAGTTTTTTGGTCGGGGGGGGCTCCGTGACTAATGAAAAACTGTTTTTT.

Points on this clone: In the same sample, other DNA sequences code for this CDR3. This chain uses TRBV5-6 with TRBJ1-2, with TRBD1 matching over 7 bases. The CDR3 consists of 13 residues. V gave up 3 bases and J gave up 3 bases; unmatched junction bases: 2. Per germline, CDR1 SGHDT and CDR2 YYEEEE. The CDR3 DNA follows: TGTGCCAGCAGCTCCACAGGGGACTATGGCTACACCTTC. Translation gives CASSSTGDYGYTF. Supplemented by reference TRBV5-6 and TRBJ1-2, the full variable domain reads DAGVTQSPTHLIKTRGQQVTLRCSPKSGHDTVSWYQQALGQGPQFIFQYYEEEERQRGNFPDRFSGHQFPNYSSELNVNALLLGDSALYLCASSSTGDYGYTFGSGTRLTVV.

V and J are TRBV30 and TRBJ1-5, with D uncertain. The CDR3 is 13 amino acids. Trimming took off 4 bases at V and 6 bases at J, with 13 bases between the two ends. CDR1 and CDR2 from the germline V gene are GTSNPN and SVGIG (reference sequence). The CDR3 coding sequence is TGTGCCTGGAACCCGGGAGGGCGTCAGCCCCAGCATTTT. Its protein is CAWNPGGRQPQHF.

CDR3 residues: CASSLAGHLNTEAFF. The CDR3 nucleotides are TGCGCCAGCAGCTTGGCGGGACACTTGAACACTGAAGCTTTCTTT. This sequence joins TRBV5-1 and TRBJ1-1, with TRBD1 as a possible D gene (6 bases). This CDR3 region has 15 residues. The V and J ends lost 0 bases and 0 bases respectively, with 9 bases between them. Looked up from germline, CDR1 is SGHRS and CDR2 is YFSETQ.

Concerning this clone itself: At one end the junction does not follow the germline gene, possibly because of a read error. This chain connects TRBV13 to TRBJ2-5; 10 bases fit TRBD2. The CDR3 is made up of 16 amino acids. The germline V gene has CDR1 PRHDT and CDR2 FYEKMQ (reference sequence). The DNA of the CDR3 is TGTGCCAGCAGCCTAGGGGGAGCGGGAGGGCAAGAGACCCAGTACTTC. This sequence encodes CASSLGGAGGQETQYF.

The V call is TRBV29-1, the J call TRBJ2-2; 11 nucleotides match TRBD1. The CDR3 spans 14 residues. Germline V CDR1 and CDR2: SQVTM, ANQGSEA. V lost 6 bases and J lost 7; bases outside the gene matches: 7. Written as DNA, the CDR3 is TGCAGCGTCGGACAGGGGGCGACTGACGGGGAGCTGTTTTTT. It is translated as CSVGQGATDGELFF.

This clone has just a few counts. The chain has TRBV6-5 and TRBJ1-5; D is undetermined. The CDR3 runs to 12 residues. Trimming removed 2 bases at V and 9 bases at J, with 8 bases between. Per germline, CDR1 MNHEY and CDR2 SVGAGI. The CDR3 nucleotides read TGTGCCAGCAGTTACCCCTCCCTGCCCCAGCATTTT. This codes for CASSYPSLPQHF.

This sequence joins TRBV1 and TRBJ1-1; the DNA was not compared with TRBD1, the D call given in the table. TRBV1 counts as a pseudogene. CDR3 length equals 15 residues. Here the CDR3 DNA reads TGCACCAGCAGCCGGGCAGGGGGGCTGAACACTGAAGCTTTCTTT. This gives the protein CTSSRAGGLNTEAFF.

The chain employs TRBV30 and TRBJ1-2; D remains unclear. The germline CDR1 and CDR2 sequences are GTSNPN and SVGIG (reference sequence). With 0 bases removed from V and 1 base from J, the gap between germline ends came to 18 bases. The CDR3 loop spans 17 amino acids. Here the CDR3 DNA reads TGTGCCTGGAGTGTACTGGAGGCCCGACTCATTAACTATGGCTACACCTTC. This translates into CAWSVLEARLINYGYTF.

The count of this clone is one. The CDR3 spells CALAAGPCRDGSSYNEQFF. Written as DNA, the CDR3 is TGTGCCCTTGCCGCGGGGCCGTGTCGTGATGGAAGCTCCTACAATGAGCAGTTCTTC. The genes are TRBV9 and TRBJ2-1, with D perhaps matching TRBD2 (6 bases). The V end lost 10 bases, the J end lost 0 bases, and 29 bases lay between the germline ends. The CDR3 runs 19 residues. Germline V gene data show CDR1 as SGDLS and CDR2 as YYNGEE. Together with reference TRBV9 and TRBJ2-1, the CDR3 gives the full variable domain: DSGVTQTPKHLITATGQRVTLRCSPRSGDLSVYWYQQSLDQGLQFLIQYYNGEERAKGNILERFSAQQFPDLHSELNLSSLELGDSALYFCALAAGPCRDGSSYNEQFFGPGTRLTVL.

The chain has TRBV28 and TRBJ2-7; TRBD1 matches 7 bases. The ends lost 6 bases at V and 6 bases at J; junction bases unmatched: 11. The CDR3 covers 14 residues. Germline loops: CDR1 MDHEN, CDR2 SYDVKM. CDR3 sequence: CASSLTGQNGEQYF. CDR3 bases: TGTGCCAGCAGCCTGACAGGGCAGAACGGCGAGCAGTACTTC.

The table lists this clone with a count of one. This chain joins TRBV7-2 and TRBJ2-7; TRBD1 agrees at 7 bases. This CDR3 spans 16 amino acids. In germline, CDR1 is SGHTA, CDR2 FQGNSA. The V and J ends lost 0 bases and 5 bases, in that order; junction bases with no gene match: 10. Here the CDR3 reads CASSLARIQGLNEQYF. CDR3 nucleotides: TGTGCCAGCAGCTTAGCGCGTATACAGGGGCTAAACGAGCAGTACTTC.

This clone was seen only a few times. V is TRBV2 and J is TRBJ1-6; the match to TRBD1 covers 9 bases. Germline assignment: CDR1 SNHLY and CDR2 FYNNEI. Trimming at V came to 2 bases and at J to 9 bases, leaving 5 bases not matched to a gene. The CDR3 length is 15 residues. The CDR3 DNA reads as TGTGCCAGCAGTGAAACGGGACAGGGATTTTCACCCCTCCACTTT. This gives the protein CASSETGQGFSPLHF.

The chain is built from TRBV30 and TRBJ2-2, with TRBD1 matching 10 bases. CDR1 is GTSNPN and CDR2 is SVGIG in the germline V gene (reference sequence). Unmatched junction bases numbered 10, after V lost 8 bases and J lost 7 bases. The CDR3 consists of 14 residues. This CDR3 is CASSRQGAGGELFF. The CDR3 DNA reads as TGTGCCAGTTCTCGACAGGGGGCGGGCGGGGAGCTGTTTTTT.

This clone occurred a few times. V gene TRBV6-5 combines with J gene TRBJ1-6; 10 positions agree with TRBD1. The ends lost 10 bases at V and 10 bases at J; junction bases unmatched: 7. The CDR3 runs 13 residues. In germline, CDR1 is MNHEY, CDR2 SVGAGI. This CDR3 reads CATRQGAASPLHF. The CDR3 DNA follows: TGTGCCACAAGACAGGGGGCCGCGTCACCCCTCCACTTT.